This T cell receptor (beta chain) came from a study of blood T cell repertoires in COVID-19. Study background: Sources were T cells, B-cell-depleted T cells, or PBMCs; the material itself was cDNA or gDNA.

Sequencing used immunoSEQ multiplex PCR; TCRdb keeps in-frame clones, though not all of them. The table lists approximately 170,000 clones, approximately 78% of them singletons. Germline lookup yields CDR1 SGHAT and CDR2 FQNNGV. Trimming pared 5 bases from V and 7 bases from J, leaving 12 bases between. The CDR3 length is 13 residues. The rearrangement links TRBV11-2 to TRBJ1-5; a weak D match, TRBD1 (5 bases). Sequencing was done on a sample of peripheral blood. The TCR was taken from a human donor in a cohort sampled during active COVID-19. This CDR3 is CASSPQGDQPQHF. CDR3 nucleotides: TGTGCCAGCAGCCCCCAGGGTGACCAGCCCCAGCATTTT.